These 17 T cell receptor beta chains were sequenced from one sample in a study of preoperative IRX-2 immunotherapy in early breast cancer. Described treatment: preoperative locoregional IRX-2 cytokine immunotherapy. The repertoire was sequenced with immunoSEQ multiplex PCR; TCRdb's copy has only in-frame clones and lacks some. The data hold 40,000 to 45,000 clones, with roughly 80% observed a single time. Source: tumor tissue, taken after IRX-2 immunotherapy. The receptors were gathered from a human donor with breast cancer.

The rearrangement links TRBV6-7 to TRBJ1-6; D unresolved. TRBV6-7 is recorded as an ORF, its role being uncertain. V was trimmed by 2 bases and J by 7 bases, leaving 12 bases between them. The CDR3 contains 15 residues. The CDR3 DNA sequence: TGTGCCAGCAGTTACGTTGGGGTATCGAATTCACCCCTCCACTTT. Translation gives CASSYVGVSNSPLHF.

The genes are TRBV14 and TRBJ2-1, with D perhaps TRBD1 (6 bases). Germline-derived CDR1 and CDR2 are SGHDN and FVKESK. Deletions cut 1 base from V and 7 bases from J, with 8 bases between. The CDR3 is made up of 13 amino acids. CDR3 nucleotides: TGTGCCAGCAGCCAAGTAAGGGGGAATGAGCAGTTCTTC. This sequence encodes CASSQVRGNEQFF.

The table lists this clone with a few counts. This rearrangement joins TRBV6-8 to TRBJ1-1; tentative D call: TRBD1 (5 bases). The germline V gene has CDR1 MNHGY and CDR2 SAAAGT. This CDR3 spans 16 amino acids. The V end was cut by 0 bases, the J end by 5 bases, with 16 bases between. CDR3 sequence: CASSYSMSGRSTEAFF. The CDR3 DNA is TGTGCCAGCAGTTACTCGATGTCGGGGCGAAGTACTGAAGCTTTCTTT.

This chain links TRBV6-8 with TRBJ2-7; the D gene is possibly TRBD1 (6 bases). V lost 0 bases, J lost 6 bases, and 12 bases lay in between. This CDR3 comprises 14 residues. CDR1 and CDR2 (germline): MNHGY, SAAAGT. CDR3 sequence: CASSYSEAGVEQYF. The CDR3 nucleotides are TGTGCCAGCAGTTACTCGGAGGCAGGGGTCGAGCAGTACTTC.

The chain recombines TRBV11-3 with TRBJ2-3; D unclear. Trimming took 5 bases from V and 1 from J, leaving 13 bases between them. Germline CDR1 and CDR2: SGHNT and YENEEA. This CDR3 spans 15 amino acids. CDR3 nucleotides: TGTGCCAGCAGCCCAATACCCCGGGGCACAGATACGCAGTATTTT. Translated, it gives CASSPIPRGTDTQYF.

This chain uses TRBV1 with TRBJ2-3; no check of the table's D call, TRBD2, against the DNA was made. TRBV1 is described as a pseudogene. This CDR3 is built from 17 residues. The CDR3 protein is CASSQVGGGPGTDTQYF. In DNA form, the CDR3 reads TGCGCCAGTAGCCAAGTCGGGGGAGGGCCCGGCACAGATACGCAGTATTTT.

The chain has TRBV5-1 and TRBJ2-7, with D perhaps TRBD1 (6 bases). This CDR3 is 14 amino acids long. Trimming stripped 4 bases from V and 2 bases from J, with 13 bases between. Germline V lookup: CDR1 SGHRS, CDR2 YFSETQ. The CDR3 DNA follows: TGCGCCAGCAGCCCGGGGACATTTACCTACGAGCAGTACTTC. This encodes CASSPGTFTYEQYF.

The count of this clone is one. V gene TRBV14 combines with J gene TRBJ2-3; 9 bases agree with TRBD1. Looked up from germline, CDR1 is SGHDN and CDR2 is FVKESK. The trim removed 4 bases at V and 2 bases at J, leaving 4 bases unmatched. This CDR3 has 15 residues. CDR3 amino acids: CASSPWTGDTDTQYF. In DNA, the CDR3 is TGTGCCAGCAGCCCTTGGACAGGGGACACAGATACGCAGTATTTT.

The genes are TRBV6-8 and TRBJ1-5, with a possible D match to TRBD1 (5 bases). CDR3 size: 17 residues. Germline-derived CDR1 and CDR2 are MNHGY and SAAAGT. V lost 0 bases to trimming and J lost 3 bases, with 15 bases between them. CDR3 in DNA: TGTGCCAGCAGTTACTCGGAGGGGAAGGGTCTCAATCAGCCCCAGCATTTT. It codes for CASSYSEGKGLNQPQHF.

This clone came up a few times. V usage is TRBV11-3 and J usage is TRBJ2-7; unclear D gene. V was shortened by 0 bases and J by 2 bases, with 8 bases between the two germline ends. Germline V gene lookup returns CDR1 SGHNT and CDR2 YENEEA. CDR3 length equals 14 residues. CDR3 sequence reads: CASSLDGTTYEQYF. The CDR3 nucleotides read TGTGCCAGCAGCTTAGATGGCACGACCTACGAGCAGTACTTC. The variable domain in full, completed from reference TRBV11-3 and TRBJ2-7, reads EAGVVQSPRYKIIEKKQPVAFWCNPISGHNTLYWYLQNLGQGPELLIRYENEEAVDDSQLPKDRFSAERLKGVDSTLKIQPAELGDSAVYLCASSLDGTTYEQYFGPGTRLTVT.

The rearrangement links TRBV19 to TRBJ2-1, with TRBD2 matching 10 bases. CDR3 size: 16 residues. Germline CDR1 and CDR2: LNHDA and SQIVND (reference sequence). Trimming at V came to 7 bases and at J to 1 base, leaving 7 bases not matched to a gene. The CDR3 nucleotides read TGTGCCAGTAAAGCTAGCGGGAGTTTTTCCTACAATGAGCAGTTCTTC. Translation gives CASKASGSFSYNEQFF.

This clone was counted between two and nine times. The chain has TRBV11-1 and TRBJ2-7, with TRBD2 matching over 7 bases. Per the germline V gene, CDR1 is SGHAT and CDR2 is FQDESV (reference sequence). The CDR3 loop spans 15 amino acids. J was trimmed by 2 bases and V by 4 bases; bases with no gene match: 8. CDR3 bases: TGTGCCAGCAGCTCCCATGGGGCGGGGGCCTACGAGCAGTACTTC. It encodes CASSSHGAGAYEQYF.

The chain carries TRBV6-8 and TRBJ1-2; TRBD1 aligns across 10 bases. Trimming took 10 bases from V and 8 from J; bases not matched to a gene: 10. This CDR3 contains 13 residues. From germline, CDR1 is MNHGY and CDR2 SAAAGT. CDR3 in amino acids: CAITRQGAGGYTF. In DNA form, the CDR3 reads TGTGCCATCACAAGACAGGGGGCGGGAGGCTACACCTTC.

The sample holds one count of this clone. The gene calls are TRBV7-1 and TRBJ1-6, with D uncertain. TRBV7-1 is assigned to the ORF class and has an uncertain function. This CDR3 is built from 15 residues. V lost 7 bases and J 0 bases, leaving 10 bases between the germline ends. CDR3 sequence reads: CASTPRSSYNSPLHF. As DNA, the CDR3 is TGTGCCAGCACCCCTAGGTCCTCCTATAATTCACCCCTCCACTTT.

The CDR3 DNA reads as TGTGCCAGCAGTGAAGCGCAACGCGCCTCCTACACCTTC. This sequence encodes CASSEAQRASYTF. The chain is built from TRBV6-1 and TRBJ1-2; D not resolved. This CDR3 contains 13 residues. Germline V gives CDR1 MNHNS, CDR2 SASEGT. Trimming cost V 0 bases and J 10 bases, with 12 bases left between them.

The chain recombines TRBV30 with TRBJ2-7; 7 bases agree with TRBD1. With 3 bases clipped from V and 4 bases from J, the junction kept 12 bases outside the gene matches. CDR1 is GTSNPN, CDR2 SVGIG, per germline (reference sequence). The CDR3 is 15 amino acids. CDR3 residues: CAWRSKQGIGYEQYF. CDR3 bases: TGTGCCTGGAGGTCGAAACAGGGGATCGGGTACGAGCAGTACTTC.

This sequence joins TRBV19 and TRBJ1-1; D is uncertain. The CDR3 is 16 residues long. With 1 base removed from V and 0 bases from J, the gap between germline ends came to 12 bases. CDR1 LNHDA and CDR2 SQIVND come from the germline V gene (reference sequence). The CDR3 nucleotides read TGTGCCAGTAGTATAGGGACCCGAAGGGTGAACACTGAAGCTTTCTTT. This encodes CASSIGTRRVNTEAFF.